The 24 T cell receptor beta chains in this list originate from one sample, sequenced in a study of T cells in Graves' hyperthyroidism and ophthalmopathy. Using RNA transcripts as the source, TCR beta CDR3 regions were amplified. Carried out on the TCR CDR3, a first-round RT-PCR used the HTBI primer set. TCRdb used MiXCR to reprocess the multiplex PCR reads, holding one entry per CDR3 protein. The profile shows some 360,000 distinct CDR3 sequences, approximately 14% of them singletons. The specimen was blood. These receptors all come from a woman aged 60-75 years with Graves' hyperthyroidism.

The table lists this clonotype with many counts. The chain links TRBV15 to TRBJ2-5; 7 positions match TRBD1. J was trimmed by 4 bases and V by 6 bases; bases with no gene match: 11. The CDR3 is 15 amino acids. Germline V gives CDR1 LNHNV, CDR2 YYDKDF (reference sequence). DNA for the CDR3: TGTGCCACCAGAAACGACCAGGGACAGCGAGAGACCCAGTACTTC. The encoded protein is CATRNDQGQRETQYF.

The CDR3 loop is CASSPGLAGGNLYNEQFF. The DNA of the CDR3 is TGCGCCAGCAGCCCGGGACTAGCGGGAGGAAACCTCTACAATGAGCAGTTCTTC. The chain is built from TRBV4-1 and TRBJ2-1; TRBD2 agrees at 15 bases. After removal of 4 bases from V and 3 bases from J, the junction contained 7 bases not matched to a gene. Germline V gives CDR1 MGHRA, CDR2 YSYEKL. CDR3 length: 18 residues.

This clonotype was recorded many times. The gene calls are TRBV5-1 and TRBJ2-7; TRBD2 aligns across 8 bases. Germline CDR1 reads SGHRS; CDR2 reads YFSETQ. This CDR3 region has 16 residues. V shed 0 bases, J shed 6 bases, and the junction held 11 bases outside the gene matches. The CDR3 sequence: CASSLAYRGRNSEQYF. In DNA form, the CDR3 reads TGCGCCAGCAGCTTGGCCTATCGCGGGAGGAATTCCGAGCAGTACTTC.

There are many counts of this clonotype. The chain employs TRBV27 and TRBJ2-3; 7 bases line up with TRBD1. The CDR3 covers 15 residues. V lost 3 bases, J lost 2 bases, and 5 bases stayed unmatched. The germline V gene encodes CDR1 MNHEY and CDR2 SMNVEV (reference sequence). The CDR3 is CASSLPGQYTDTQYF. The CDR3 DNA follows: TGTGCCAGCAGTTTGCCGGGACAGTACACAGATACGCAGTATTTT.

This clonotype turned up a few times. The chain couples TRBV19 to TRBJ2-3, with unresolved D. The V end was cut by 1 base, the J end by 4 bases, with 12 bases between. The V gene's germline CDR1 is LNHDA and CDR2 SQIVND (reference sequence). The CDR3 runs 15 residues. CDR3 DNA: TGTGCCAGTAGTATAGTTTTCACAGCCCCAGATACGCAGTATTTT. Amino acids: CASSIVFTAPDTQYF.

This clonotype appeared a few times. This may be a read error: a much more frequent sequence differs by one nucleotide. This CDR3 is CASSFYRGQETQYF. The DNA of the CDR3 is TGTGCCAGCAGCTTTTACAGGGGGCAAGAGACCCAGTACTTC. The chain has TRBV7-3 and TRBJ2-5; 8 bases align to TRBD1. The CDR3 covers 14 residues. The V gene's germline CDR1 is SGHTA and CDR2 FQGTGA. J was trimmed by 2 bases and V by 3 bases; bases with no gene match: 2.

This clonotype appeared many times. V and J are TRBV27 and TRBJ2-7; 8 bases align to TRBD1. Germline CDR1 and CDR2: MNHEY and SMNVEV (reference sequence). V lost 0 bases, J lost 3 bases, and 7 bases stayed unmatched. This CDR3 has 16 residues. CDR3 sequence reads: CASSLSRAGGSYEQYF. CDR3 bases: TGTGCCAGCAGTTTATCGAGGGCAGGGGGCAGCTACGAGCAGTACTTC.

This clonotype was picked up many times. This rearrangement joins TRBV12-3 or TRBV12-4 to TRBJ1-4; D not certain. Trimming shortened V by 4 bases and J by 8 bases, and 14 bases separated the two germline ends. The CDR3 contains 14 residues. The CDR3 coding sequence is TGTGCCAGCAGTTCCCGGGAGCGCCGGGAAAAACTGTTTTTT. Encoded protein: CASSSRERREKLFF.

This chain uses TRBV12-3 or TRBV12-4 with TRBJ2-3; D gene unclear. The CDR3 spans 16 residues. Trimming took off 3 bases at V and 1 base at J, with 14 bases between the two ends. DNA of the CDR3: TGTGCCAGCAGTTTTTCTGGTGTAAGGGGCACAGATACGCAGTATTTT. Its protein product is CASSFSGVRGTDTQYF.

The sample holds a few counts of this clonotype. This chain joins TRBV12-3 or TRBV12-4 and TRBJ2-1; 13 bases are shared with TRBD2. V lost 4 bases, J lost 0 bases, and 3 bases stayed unmatched. The CDR3 runs 17 residues. The CDR3 sequence is CASSSRTSGSSYNEQFF. DNA of the CDR3: TGTGCCAGCAGTTCCCGGACTAGCGGGAGCTCCTACAATGAGCAGTTCTTC.

The CDR3 region is CSARGGTETQYF. The CDR3 DNA sequence: TGCAGCGCCCGAGGGGGAACAGAGACCCAGTACTTC. The V call is TRBV29-1, the J call TRBJ2-5; D might be TRBD1 (6 bases). The germline gives CDR1 SQVTM, CDR2 ANQGSEA. The CDR3 is 12 amino acids. V shed 7 bases and J shed 4 bases, with 13 bases lying between them.

This clonotype was detected many times. The chain carries TRBV11-2 and TRBJ2-7, with TRBD2 matching 9 bases. Germline V gene data show CDR1 as SGHAT and CDR2 as FQNNGV. The CDR3 has 15 residues. With 4 bases clipped from V and 3 bases from J, the junction kept 7 bases outside the gene matches. CDR3 sequence (DNA): TGTGCCAGCAGCTACCCAGCGGGAGGCGGCTACGAGCAGTACTTC. Its protein is CASSYPAGGGYEQYF.

This clonotype was found a few times. This chain uses TRBV20-1 with TRBJ2-1, with TRBD2 matching 7 bases. CDR3 length: 14 residues. Per germline, CDR1 DFQATT and CDR2 SNEGSKA (reference sequence). With 6 bases clipped from V and 8 bases from J, the junction kept 13 bases outside the gene matches. The CDR3 DNA sequence: TGCAGTGCGCTATCTAGCAGCGGGGTGTATGAGCAGTTCTTC. Translation: CSALSSSGVYEQFF.

The chain has TRBV5-1 and TRBJ2-7; D is perhaps TRBD1 or TRBD2 (5 bases each). CDR3 size: 14 residues. With 1 base removed from V and 2 bases from J, the gap between germline ends came to 10 bases. Per germline, CDR1 SGHRS and CDR2 YFSETQ. The CDR3 sequence: CASSLRDPTYEQYF. CDR3 nucleotides: TGCGCCAGCAGCTTGAGGGACCCTACCTACGAGCAGTACTTC.

This chain uses TRBV6-1 with TRBJ1-4; 7 bases line up with TRBD1. V shed 7 bases, J shed 7 bases, and the junction held 6 bases outside the gene matches. CDR1 is MNHNS and CDR2 is SASEGT in the germline V gene. The CDR3 is 13 residues long. CDR3 DNA sequence: TGTGCCAGCATAGGAGGGGGCTTTGAAAAACTGTTTTTT. It codes for CASIGGGFEKLFF.

The rearrangement uses TRBV6-5 and TRBJ1-6; TRBD1 aligns across 10 bases. Germline CDR1 and CDR2: MNHEY and SVGAGI. The CDR3 extends over 16 amino acids. V shed 2 bases and J 10 bases; nucleotides not matched to a gene: 8. The CDR3 bases are TGTGCCAGCAGTTACCCTTCGGACAGGGGGTTATCACCCCTCCACTTT. Its protein product is CASSYPSDRGLSPLHF.

This clonotype was found many times. The chain employs TRBV13 and TRBJ2-7, with a weak D call TRBD2 (6 bases). Per the germline V gene, CDR1 is PRHDT and CDR2 is FYEKMQ (reference sequence). CDR3 length equals 15 residues. Trimming cost V 2 bases and J 3 bases, with 14 bases left between them. CDR3 region: CASSLKPSSDYEQYF. Here the CDR3 DNA reads TGTGCCAGCAGCTTAAAGCCTTCTAGCGACTACGAGCAGTACTTC.

This clonotype was detected many times. The rearrangement links TRBV29-1 to TRBJ1-2; D perhaps matches TRBD1 (6 bases). The germline V gene has CDR1 SQVTM and CDR2 ANQGSEA. This CDR3 contains 11 residues. The CDR3 spells CTSTGGDGYTF. The CDR3 region has the DNA TGCACCTCGACAGGCGGCGATGGCTACACCTTC.

This chain connects TRBV12-3 or TRBV12-4 to TRBJ2-7; no clear D gene. V shed 0 bases and J shed 1 base, with 4 bases lying between them. The CDR3 has 13 residues. DNA of the CDR3: TGTGCCAGCAGTTTAGCCCAGTCCTACGAGCAGTACTTC. Amino acids: CASSLAQSYEQYF.

The J gene is TRBJ2-6, the V gene TRBV2; no firm D call. This CDR3 spans 16 amino acids. Trimming stripped 4 bases from V and 0 bases from J, with 10 bases between. Per germline, CDR1 SNHLY and CDR2 FYNNEI. The CDR3 spells CASSVHGSSGANVLTF. The CDR3 nucleotides read TGTGCCAGCAGTGTCCACGGAAGCTCTGGGGCCAACGTCCTGACTTTC.

This rearrangement joins TRBV20-1 to TRBJ2-7; D possibly corresponds to TRBD2 (5 bases). V was cut by 3 bases and J by 2 bases, with 14 bases left in between. The CDR3 spans 14 residues. Germline loops: CDR1 DFQATT, CDR2 SNEGSKA (reference sequence). DNA of the CDR3: TGCAGTGCTAGTGCCCCCGGGGTTACCTACGAGCAGTACTTC. Its protein product is CSASAPGVTYEQYF.

This clonotype was detected only a few times. The chain combines TRBV11-2 with TRBJ2-7; the D gene is possibly TRBD1 (6 bases). Germline-derived CDR1 and CDR2 are SGHAT and FQNNGV. There are 14 residues in the CDR3. V shed 1 base and J shed 7 bases, with 14 bases lying between them. The CDR3 reads CASSLGRGQGEQYF. The CDR3 region has the DNA TGTGCCAGCAGCTTAGGAAGAGGGCAGGGGGAGCAGTACTTC.

V usage is TRBV7-2 and J usage is TRBJ2-4, with unresolved D. There are 14 residues in the CDR3. V lost 1 base, J lost 2 bases, and 6 bases lay in between. Germline loops: CDR1 SGHTA, CDR2 FQGNSA. The CDR3 nucleotides are TGTGCCAGCAGCTTAGGGAGTCCCAAAAACATTCAGTACTTC. Translating it yields CASSLGSPKNIQYF.

This clonotype was found a few times. CDR3 sequence reads: CASSQSAGPTYGYTF. Written as DNA, the CDR3 is TGCGCCAGCAGCCAAAGCGCCGGGCCGACTTATGGCTACACCTTC. J is TRBJ1-2 and V is TRBV4-1; no clear D. Germline loops: CDR1 MGHRA, CDR2 YSYEKL. V gave up 2 bases and J gave up 5 bases, with 15 bases separating them. The CDR3 has 15 amino acids.